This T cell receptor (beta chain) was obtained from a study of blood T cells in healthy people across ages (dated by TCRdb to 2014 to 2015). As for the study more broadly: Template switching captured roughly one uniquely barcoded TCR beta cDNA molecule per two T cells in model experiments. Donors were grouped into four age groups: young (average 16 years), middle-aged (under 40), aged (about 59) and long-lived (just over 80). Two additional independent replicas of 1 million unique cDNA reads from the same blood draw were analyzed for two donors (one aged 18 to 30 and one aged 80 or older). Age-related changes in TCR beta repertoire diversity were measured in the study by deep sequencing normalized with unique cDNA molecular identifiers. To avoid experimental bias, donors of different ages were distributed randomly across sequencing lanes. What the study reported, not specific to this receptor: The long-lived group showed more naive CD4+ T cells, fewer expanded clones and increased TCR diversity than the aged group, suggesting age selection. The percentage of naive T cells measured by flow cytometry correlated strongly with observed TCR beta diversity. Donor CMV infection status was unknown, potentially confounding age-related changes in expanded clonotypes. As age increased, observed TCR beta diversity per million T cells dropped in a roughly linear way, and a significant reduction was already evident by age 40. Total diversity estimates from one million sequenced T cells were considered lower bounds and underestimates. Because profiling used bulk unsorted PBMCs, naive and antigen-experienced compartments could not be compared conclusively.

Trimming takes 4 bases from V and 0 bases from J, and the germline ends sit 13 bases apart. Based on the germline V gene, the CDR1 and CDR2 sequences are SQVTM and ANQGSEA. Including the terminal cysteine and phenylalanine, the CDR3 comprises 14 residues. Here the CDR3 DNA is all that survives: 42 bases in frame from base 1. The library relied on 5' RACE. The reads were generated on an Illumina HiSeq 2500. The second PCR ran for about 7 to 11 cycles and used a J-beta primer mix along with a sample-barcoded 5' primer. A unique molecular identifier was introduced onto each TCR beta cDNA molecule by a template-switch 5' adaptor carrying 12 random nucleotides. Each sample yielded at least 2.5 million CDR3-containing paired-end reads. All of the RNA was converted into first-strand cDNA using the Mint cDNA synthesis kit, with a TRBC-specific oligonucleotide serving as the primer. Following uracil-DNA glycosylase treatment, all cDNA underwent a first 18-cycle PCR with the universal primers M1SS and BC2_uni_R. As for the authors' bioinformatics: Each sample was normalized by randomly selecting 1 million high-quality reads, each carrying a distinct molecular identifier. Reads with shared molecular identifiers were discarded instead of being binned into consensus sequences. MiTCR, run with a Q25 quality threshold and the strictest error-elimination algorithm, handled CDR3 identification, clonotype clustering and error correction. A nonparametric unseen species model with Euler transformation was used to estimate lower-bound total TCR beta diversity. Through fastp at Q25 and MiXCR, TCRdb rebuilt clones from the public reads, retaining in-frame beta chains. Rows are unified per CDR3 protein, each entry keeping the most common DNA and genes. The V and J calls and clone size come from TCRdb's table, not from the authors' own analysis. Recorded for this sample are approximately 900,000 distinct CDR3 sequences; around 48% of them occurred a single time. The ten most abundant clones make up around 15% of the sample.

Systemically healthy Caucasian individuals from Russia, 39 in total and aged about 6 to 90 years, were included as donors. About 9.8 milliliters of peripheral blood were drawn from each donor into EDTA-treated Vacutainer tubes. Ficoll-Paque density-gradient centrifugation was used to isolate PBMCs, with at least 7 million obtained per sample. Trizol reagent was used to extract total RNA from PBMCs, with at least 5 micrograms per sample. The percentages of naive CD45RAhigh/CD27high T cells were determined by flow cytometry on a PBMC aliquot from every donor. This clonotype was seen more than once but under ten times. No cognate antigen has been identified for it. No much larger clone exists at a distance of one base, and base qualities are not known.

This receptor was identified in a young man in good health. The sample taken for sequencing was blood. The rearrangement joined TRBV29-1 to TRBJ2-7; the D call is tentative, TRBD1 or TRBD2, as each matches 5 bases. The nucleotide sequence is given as TGCAGCGTTGCCCGGGACGGCAGCTCCTACGAGCAGTACTTC. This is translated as CSVARDGSSYEQYF.